These 22 T cell receptor beta chains came from one sample sequenced in a study of blood T cells in healthy people across ages. With a J-beta primer mix and a sample-barcoded 5' primer, a second PCR ran about 6 to 11 cycles. TCRdb processed the 5' RACE reads anew with MiXCR; each CDR3 protein has one entry. The table shows approximately 400,000 distinct CDR3 sequences, with approximately 51% occurring only once. The sequencing input was blood. These receptors were obtained from a man aged 55-75 years in good health.

This chain joins TRBV4-1 and TRBJ2-3; TRBD1 might be the D (5 bases). Trimming took off 3 bases at V and 5 bases at J, with 18 bases between the two ends. Germline assignment: CDR1 MGHRA and CDR2 YSYEKL. CDR3 length equals 16 residues. The CDR3 loop is CASSHRTGTREDTQYF. CDR3 nucleotide sequence: TGCGCCAGCAGCCATCGTACCGGAACCAGGGAAGATACGCAGTATTTT.

The rearrangement uses TRBV24-1 and TRBJ2-5; D gene uncertain. CDR1 is KGHDR, CDR2 SFDVKD, per germline. V gave up 4 bases and J gave up 0 bases, with 5 bases separating them. This CDR3 comprises 13 residues. CDR3 loop: CATSEPNQETQYF. As DNA, the CDR3 is TGTGCCACCAGTGAACCCAACCAAGAGACCCAGTACTTC.

This clonotype was observed many times. CDR3 region: CSVSINTGYEQYF. The CDR3 DNA reads TGCAGCGTTTCCATTAATACGGGATACGAGCAGTACTTC. V is TRBV29-1 and J is TRBJ2-7; D perhaps matches TRBD2 (5 bases). The CDR3 totals 13 residues. Trimming shortened V by 5 bases and J by 4 bases, and 15 bases separated the two germline ends. CDR1 is SQVTM and CDR2 is ANQGSEA in the germline V gene.

This clonotype was seen more than once but under ten times. J is TRBJ2-6 and V is TRBV7-9, with D unclear. Between the trimmed V and J ends, which lost 6 bases and 2 bases, there was a span of 8 bases. The CDR3 has 14 amino acids. Germline CDR1 SEHNR, CDR2 FQNEAQ (reference sequence). The CDR3 loop reads CASSLSTGANVLTF. The CDR3 DNA reads TGTGCCAGCAGTCTATCGACTGGGGCCAACGTCCTGACTTTC. Full variable domain (missing parts from reference TRBV7-9 and TRBJ2-6): DTGVSQNPRHKITKRGQNVTFRCDPISEHNRLYWYRQTLGQGPEFLTYFQNEAQLEKSRLLSDRFSAERPKGSFSTLEIQRTEQGDSAMYLCASSLSTGANVLTFGAGSRLTVL.

The V and J genes are TRBV7-2 and TRBJ1-5; TRBD1 might be the D (6 bases). CDR1 is SGHTA, CDR2 FQGNSA, per germline. There are 16 residues in the CDR3. The V end lost 1 base, the J end lost 3 bases, and 13 bases lay between the germline ends. CDR3 protein: CASSLVGVGANQPQHF. The CDR3 DNA follows: TGTGCCAGCAGCTTAGTTGGGGTGGGGGCCAATCAGCCCCAGCATTTT.

This chain connects TRBV3-1 to TRBJ1-4; 7 nucleotides align to TRBD1. Germline trimming cut 3 bases from V and 5 bases from J; bases unmatched to any gene: 9. Germline assignment: CDR1 LGHDT and CDR2 YNNKEL (reference sequence). The CDR3 runs to 16 residues. This CDR3 reads CASSHNWDSRNEKLFF. The CDR3 nucleotides are TGTGCCAGCAGCCACAACTGGGACAGCAGAAATGAAAAACTGTTTTTT.

The chain combines TRBV6-6 with TRBJ2-7; tentatively, D is TRBD1 or TRBD2 (5 bases each). Germline V gene lookup returns CDR1 MNHNY and CDR2 SVGAGI (reference sequence). Deletions cut 8 bases from V and 7 bases from J, with 9 bases between. The CDR3 loop spans 10 amino acids. CDR3 in DNA: TGTGCCAGCTGGGGGAATGAGCAGTACTTC. It yields the protein CASWGNEQYF.

This clonotype was seen a few times. The CDR3 loop reads CATSDLRSYGYTF. The CDR3 DNA reads as TGTGCCACCAGTGATTTGCGCAGCTATGGCTACACCTTC. This chain links TRBV24-1 with TRBJ1-2, with D uncertain. The V end was cut by 0 bases, the J end by 4 bases, with 5 bases between. Germline assignment: CDR1 KGHDR and CDR2 SFDVKD. The CDR3 has 13 amino acids.

The V and J genes are TRBV7-3 and TRBJ2-6; 8 bases align to TRBD1. J was trimmed by 3 bases and V by 0 bases; bases with no gene match: 4. This CDR3 region has 17 residues. The V gene's germline CDR1 is SGHTA and CDR2 FQGTGA. The CDR3 nucleotides are TGTGCCAGCAGCTTAACGGCAGGGGGCCGTGGGGCCAACGTCCTGACTTTC. This sequence encodes CASSLTAGGRGANVLTF.

This clonotype was found many times. V usage is TRBV7-6 and J usage is TRBJ2-7; TRBD2 is a possible D gene (6 bases). With 5 bases removed from V and 3 bases from J, the gap between germline ends came to 14 bases. The length of the CDR3 is 14 residues. CDR1 SGHVS and CDR2 FNYEAQ come from the germline V gene. Here the CDR3 DNA reads TGTGCCAGCAGCCCTATGGGCGGGAACTACGAGCAGTACTTC. This codes for CASSPMGGNYEQYF.

This clonotype showed up just a few times. The chain recombines TRBV30 with TRBJ2-1, with a weak D call TRBD2 (5 bases). Trimming stripped 6 bases from V and 6 bases from J, with 12 bases between. In germline, CDR1 is GTSNPN, CDR2 SVGIG (reference sequence). The CDR3 length is 12 residues. For the CDR3, the DNA is TGTGCCTGCTCGAGGGCTAGCAATGAGCAGTTCTTC. Translation: CACSRASNEQFF.

V and J are TRBV7-2 and TRBJ1-2, with TRBD1 matching over 12 bases. Germline-derived CDR1 and CDR2 are SGHTA and FQGNSA. Trimming at V came to 5 bases and at J to 8 bases, leaving 6 bases not matched to a gene. The CDR3 loop spans 14 amino acids. The DNA for the CDR3 is TGTGCCAGCAGCCAGGGACAGGGGGCGAGGGGCTACACCTTC. It is translated as CASSQGQGARGYTF. The whole variable domain, filled in from reference TRBV7-2 and TRBJ1-2, reads GAGVSQSPSNKVTEKGKDVELRCDPISGHTALYWYRQSLGQGLEFLIYFQGNSAPDKSGLPSDRFSAERTGGSVSTLTIQRTQQEDSAVYLCASSQGQGARGYTFGSGTRLTVV.

The CDR3 bases are TGTGCCAGCAGCCAAGAGGGACAGACGACTGCCGGGGGCTACACCTTC. It yields the protein CASSQEGQTTAGGYTF. The J gene is TRBJ1-2, the V gene TRBV4-2, with TRBD1 identical over 7 bases. V trimming: 0 bases; J trimming: 8 bases; junction bases outside the gene matches: 12. The germline V gene has CDR1 LGHNA and CDR2 YNFKEQ. CDR3 length: 16 amino acids.

This rearrangement joins TRBV6-2 or TRBV6-3 to TRBJ2-6; no firm D call. The CDR3 extends over 16 amino acids. V gave up 5 bases and J gave up 0 bases, with 11 bases separating them. Germline values: CDR1 MNHEY, CDR2 SVGEGT. CDR3: CASSLTGGSGANVLTF. In nucleotides, the CDR3 is TGTGCCAGCAGTCTCACCGGTGGCTCTGGGGCCAACGTCCTGACTTTC.

The chain uses TRBV5-5 and TRBJ2-5; 8 nucleotides align to TRBD1. The better agreement between TRBJ2-7 and the DNA end casts doubt on the J call. CDR1 is SGHKS and CDR2 is YYEKEE in the germline V gene (reference sequence). The CDR3 has 15 amino acids. Here the CDR3 DNA reads TGTGCCAGCAGCTTGGAGCCAGGGGGCAGGTACGAGCAGTACTTC. As protein: CASSLEPGGRYEQYF.

The chain carries TRBV30 and TRBJ1-5; D uncertain. V was trimmed by 2 bases and J by 5 bases, leaving 16 bases between them. The CDR3 extends over 15 amino acids. The germline V gene encodes CDR1 GTSNPN and CDR2 SVGIG (reference sequence). As DNA, the CDR3 is TGTGCCTGGAGTCCCGGGGATTTGGGCGATCAGCCCCAGCATTTT. Translation: CAWSPGDLGDQPQHF.

The chain combines TRBV11-2 with TRBJ2-7; 8 nucleotides agree with TRBD1. Germline loops: CDR1 SGHAT, CDR2 FQNNGV. V shed 4 bases, J shed 6 bases, and the junction held 11 bases outside the gene matches. The CDR3 is 15 amino acids. The CDR3, as DNA: TGTGCCAGCAGCTCCCAGGGGGCGGACGGCCTCGAGCAGTACTTC. Amino acids: CASSSQGADGLEQYF.

The genes are TRBV20-1 and TRBJ2-1; 15 nucleotides agree with TRBD2. Germline V gene lookup returns CDR1 DFQATT and CDR2 SNEGSKA (reference sequence). J was trimmed by 10 bases and V by 3 bases; bases with no gene match: 7. This CDR3 contains 15 residues. CDR3 loop: CSARGLAGGKKEQFF. The CDR3 bases are TGCAGTGCTAGGGGACTAGCGGGGGGTAAAAAGGAGCAGTTCTTC.

This clonotype was counted ten times or more. The rearrangement links TRBV5-1 to TRBJ2-3, with 14 bases that match TRBD2. Per germline, CDR1 SGHRS and CDR2 YFSETQ. V dropped 4 bases and J dropped 6; count of bases not matched to a gene: 7. This CDR3 is built from 16 residues. CDR3 amino acids: CASSDGTSGSWDTQYF. In DNA form, the CDR3 reads TGCGCCAGCAGCGACGGGACTAGCGGGAGTTGGGATACGCAGTATTTT.

This clonotype was counted a single time. The gene calls are TRBV3-1 and TRBJ2-3; D call uncertain. Germline CDR1 and CDR2: LGHDT and YNNKEL (reference sequence). The CDR3 sequence is 11 residues long. V shed 3 bases and J shed 6 bases, with 4 bases lying between them. Here the CDR3 reads CASSHDDTQYF. The CDR3 region has the DNA TGTGCCAGCAGCCACGATGATACGCAGTATTTT.

The chain's CDR3 is CASTPRGGGENNEQFF. CDR3 bases: TGTGCCAGCACCCCCAGGGGCGGGGGAGAGAACAATGAGCAGTTCTTC. The rearrangement links TRBV12-3 or TRBV12-4 to TRBJ2-1, with D maybe TRBD2 (7 bases). The CDR3 sequence is 16 residues long. Trimming took 7 bases from V and 5 from J, leaving 21 bases between them.

V gene TRBV4-3 combines with J gene TRBJ2-3; D unresolved. The CDR3 is made up of 13 amino acids. From germline, CDR1 is LGHNA and CDR2 YSLEER. The V gene lost 1 base and the J gene lost 6 bases, with 8 bases spanning the gap. The DNA of the CDR3 is TGCGCCAGCAGCCAAGTAAACTGGGATACGCAGTATTTT. Amino acids: CASSQVNWDTQYF.